One and the same sample provided the 20 T cell receptor beta chains below, sequenced in a study of T cells in Graves' hyperthyroidism and ophthalmopathy. Researchers amplified the TCR beta CDR3 regions from RNA transcripts. During a first-round RT-PCR of the TCR CDR3, the HTBI primer set was used. MiXCR was run by TCRdb on the multiplex PCR reads, yielding one entry per CDR3 protein. The sample includes hundreds of thousands of distinct CDR3 sequences, roughly 16% of them seen just once. The sequenced sample consisted of blood. Source of these receptors: a woman younger than 45 with Graves' hyperthyroidism.

The V gene is TRBV5-5, the J gene TRBJ1-5, with D possibly matching TRBD1 (6 bases). In germline, CDR1 is SGHKS, CDR2 YYEKEE (reference sequence). The CDR3 totals 16 residues. V was cut by 5 bases and J by 2 bases, with 17 bases left in between. CDR3 residues: CASRKGGGGGNQPQHF. CDR3 coding DNA: TGTGCCAGCAGGAAAGGGGGGGGCGGAGGCAATCAGCCCCAGCATTTT. The full variable domain, rest sourced from reference TRBV5-5 and TRBJ1-5, is DAGVTQSPTHLIKTRGQQVTLRCSPISGHKSVSWYQQVLGQGPQFIFQYYEKEERGRGNFPDRFSARQFPNYSSELNVNALLLGDSALYLCASRKGGGGGNQPQHFGDGTRLSIL.

The rearrangement joins TRBV6-1 to TRBJ2-4; 7 positions agree with TRBD2. The CDR3 consists of 16 residues. V was clipped by 10 bases and J by 1 base; unmatched bases: 13. Germline values: CDR1 MNHNS, CDR2 SASEGT. The CDR3 region has the DNA TGTGCCACCTCCATCGGAGCGGGGTCGGCCAAAAACATTCAGTACTTC. Amino acid sequence: CATSIGAGSAKNIQYF.

V and J are TRBV20-1 and TRBJ1-6, with TRBD1 identical over 9 bases. V shed 3 bases and J 7 bases; nucleotides not matched to a gene: 7. This CDR3 is 15 amino acids long. Germline assignment: CDR1 DFQATT and CDR2 SNEGSKA (reference sequence). CDR3 bases: TGCAGTGCTAGGATTTCGGGACAGGGAAATTCACCCCTCCACTTT. This sequence encodes CSARISGQGNSPLHF.

This clonotype was observed at least ten times. This chain uses TRBV3-1 with TRBJ2-1; D may be TRBD1 (7 bases). The CDR3 loop spans 16 amino acids. Germline V lookup: CDR1 LGHDT, CDR2 YNNKEL (reference sequence). V gave up 4 bases and J gave up 8 bases, with 21 bases separating them. The CDR3 is CASSLPGGGGEDEQFF. For the CDR3, the DNA is TGTGCCAGCAGCCTCCCAGGGGGAGGCGGGGAGGATGAGCAGTTCTTC.

This clonotype was seen only a few times. The genes are TRBV20-1 and TRBJ2-7, with D possibly being TRBD1 or TRBD2 (6 bases each). V was shortened by 5 bases and J by 0 bases, with 20 bases between the two germline ends. The CDR3 has 16 amino acids. Germline values: CDR1 DFQATT, CDR2 SNEGSKA (reference sequence). This chain's CDR3 is CSAGGGMAGLSYEQYF. CDR3 DNA sequence: TGCAGTGCTGGAGGGGGGATGGCGGGCCTCTCCTACGAGCAGTACTTC.

The genes are TRBV10-2 and TRBJ2-7; TRBD1 matches at 7 bases. The V gene's germline CDR1 is WSHSY and CDR2 SAAADI. The CDR3 totals 13 residues. V was clipped by 8 bases and J by 3 bases; unmatched bases: 7. Here the CDR3 DNA reads TGCGCCAGCGAGGCGAACAGGGGCTACGAGCAGTACTTC. Its protein product is CASEANRGYEQYF.

Many counts were recorded for this clonotype. The V call is TRBV28, the J call TRBJ2-2; D may be TRBD1 (6 bases). The CDR3 loop spans 16 amino acids. V lost 4 bases, J lost 2 bases, and 14 bases lay in between. From germline, CDR1 is MDHEN and CDR2 SYDVKM. CDR3 sequence: CASSSRYRVNTGELFF. The CDR3 bases are TGTGCCAGCAGTTCCAGATACAGGGTTAACACCGGGGAGCTGTTTTTT.

This clonotype was counted only a few times. CDR3 in DNA: TGTGCCAGCAGCCGCCCCGGGACAGGCACCTACGAGCAGTACTTC. Its translation is CASSRPGTGTYEQYF. This chain uses TRBV3-1 with TRBJ2-7, with 8 bases aligning to TRBD1. The CDR3 has 15 amino acids. V trimming: 4 bases; J trimming: 2 bases; junction bases outside the gene matches: 7. CDR1 is LGHDT, CDR2 YNNKEL, per germline (reference sequence).

Comment on this clonotype: An end of the junction does not agree with germline; a read error may underlie this. V and J are TRBV5-1 and TRBJ1-4; 7 bases line up with TRBD1. The CDR3 covers 15 residues. Germline CDR1 is SGHRS and CDR2 is YFSETQ. CDR3 loop: CASSFQTGLKEKLFF. CDR3 DNA sequence: TGTGCCAGCAGCTTCCAGACAGGGTTGAAAGAAAAACTGTTTTTT.

This clonotype was observed at least ten times. The chain joins TRBV18 to TRBJ1-2, with a possible D match to TRBD1 (5 bases). The V end lost 3 bases, the J end lost 4 bases, and 12 bases lay between the germline ends. CDR1 and CDR2 (germline): KGHSH, LQKENI. The CDR3 consists of 14 residues. The CDR3 bases are TGTGCCAGCTCACCTCGGGACGGCCCCTATGGCTACACCTTC. This sequence encodes CASSPRDGPYGYTF. The entire variable domain, with the rest obtained from reference TRBV18 and TRBJ1-2, is as follows: NAGVMQNPRHLVRRRGQEARLRCSPMKGHSHVYWYRQLPEEGLKFMVYLQKENIIDESGMPKERFSAEFPKEGPSILRIQQVVRGDSAAYFCASSPRDGPYGYTFGSGTRLTVV.

This clonotype was seen a handful of times. The chain combines TRBV27 with TRBJ2-7; 7 bases align to TRBD2. From germline, CDR1 is MNHEY and CDR2 SMNVEV (reference sequence). J lost 3 bases, V lost 0 bases, and 2 bases had no gene match. The CDR3 totals 14 residues. The CDR3 nucleotides are TGTGCCAGCAGTTTATCTAGCGGGTACTACGAGCAGTACTTC. Its protein product is CASSLSSGYYEQYF.

This clonotype was seen only a few times. The chain has TRBV5-6 and TRBJ2-7; tentative D call: TRBD1 (6 bases). The CDR3 is 16 residues long. CDR1 and CDR2 from the germline V gene are SGHDT and YYEEEE. V lost 3 bases to trimming and J lost 2 bases, with 18 bases between them. CDR3 residues: CASSSEDSPTTYEQYF. The DNA for the CDR3 is TGTGCCAGCAGCTCCGAGGACAGCCCAACTACCTACGAGCAGTACTTC.

The table lists this clonotype with many counts. The rearrangement joins TRBV7-2 to TRBJ2-7, with D unclear. Germline CDR1 SGHTA, CDR2 FQGNSA. Trimming stripped 1 base from V and 3 bases from J, with 22 bases between. This CDR3 is built from 18 residues. The CDR3 sequence is CASSLVISVSSISYEQYF. Here the CDR3 DNA reads TGTGCCAGCAGCTTAGTAATATCCGTCTCGTCGATTAGCTACGAGCAGTACTTC.

At least ten counts were recorded for this clonotype. This chain connects TRBV6-1 to TRBJ2-7, with D hard to call. CDR1 and CDR2 (germline): MNHNS, SASEGT. CDR3 length: 15 residues. V lost 2 bases and J 0 bases, leaving 11 bases between the germline ends. CDR3: CASSESPSSSYEQYF. The CDR3 DNA sequence: TGTGCCAGCAGTGAATCACCGAGTTCCTCCTACGAGCAGTACTTC.

The rearrangement uses TRBV5-6 and TRBJ2-1, with 7 bases fitting TRBD1. Germline lookup yields CDR1 SGHDT and CDR2 YYEEEE. This CDR3 has 15 amino acids. With V trimmed by 3 bases and J by 7 bases, 10 bases remained unmatched. In DNA, the CDR3 is TGTGCCAGCAGCTATGGGACAGACCTCGGGAATGAGCAGTTCTTC. This translates into CASSYGTDLGNEQFF.

This clonotype has ten or more counts. The J gene is TRBJ2-1, the V gene TRBV18; tentative D call: TRBD1 (6 bases). Germline CDR1 is KGHSH and CDR2 is LQKENI. The CDR3 covers 15 residues. V was shortened by 0 bases and J by 5 bases, with 11 bases between the two germline ends. CDR3 amino acids: CASSPPRTENNEQFF. The CDR3 bases are TGTGCCAGCTCACCACCCCGGACAGAAAACAATGAGCAGTTCTTC.

This clonotype was seen at least ten times. The rearrangement links TRBV7-2 to TRBJ2-3; D remains ambiguous. The germline V gene encodes CDR1 SGHTA and CDR2 FQGNSA. V lost 0 bases and J 4 bases, leaving 5 bases between the germline ends. The CDR3 spans 13 residues. In nucleotides, the CDR3 is TGTGCCAGCAGCTTAGCGTTCTCAGATACGCAGTATTTT. This encodes CASSLAFSDTQYF. The full variable domain, its missing parts supplied by reference TRBV7-2 and TRBJ2-3, is GAGVSQSPSNKVTEKGKDVELRCDPISGHTALYWYRQSLGQGLEFLIYFQGNSAPDKSGLPSDRFSAERTGGSVSTLTIQRTQQEDSAVYLCASSLAFSDTQYFGPGTRLTVL.

The sample holds a few counts of this clonotype. The chain joins TRBV18 to TRBJ1-2, with unresolved D. This CDR3 spans 16 amino acids. Germline V gene lookup returns CDR1 KGHSH and CDR2 LQKENI. The germline V and J ends were trimmed by 3 bases and 8 bases, with 22 bases remaining between them. The CDR3 DNA reads as TGTGCCAGCTCACCCACTAAATCAGAGTCCGCCGGGGGCTACACCTTC. This sequence encodes CASSPTKSESAGGYTF.

The chain uses TRBV9 and TRBJ2-1; D remains unclear. V lost 0 bases, J lost 8 bases, and 15 bases lay in between. The CDR3 sequence is 15 residues long. Germline CDR1 is SGDLS and CDR2 is YYNGEE. CDR3 DNA: TGTGCCAGCAGCGTAGGAAGCACGACGGGCGATGAGCAGTTCTTC. It yields the protein CASSVGSTTGDEQFF.

To note about this clonotype: The conserved final phenylalanine or tryptophan is absent from the CDR3, which likely points to a read error. J is TRBJ1-1 and V is TRBV29-1, with D tentatively TRBD1 (5 bases). CDR3 length equals 11 residues. CDR1 and CDR2 from the germline V gene are SQVTM and ANQGSEA. The V end lost 8 bases, the J end lost 11 bases, and 18 bases lay between the germline ends. DNA of the CDR3: TGCAGCTCCAGAGGGGCCCTTGGGGCTTTCCTT. Translated: CSSRGALGAFL.